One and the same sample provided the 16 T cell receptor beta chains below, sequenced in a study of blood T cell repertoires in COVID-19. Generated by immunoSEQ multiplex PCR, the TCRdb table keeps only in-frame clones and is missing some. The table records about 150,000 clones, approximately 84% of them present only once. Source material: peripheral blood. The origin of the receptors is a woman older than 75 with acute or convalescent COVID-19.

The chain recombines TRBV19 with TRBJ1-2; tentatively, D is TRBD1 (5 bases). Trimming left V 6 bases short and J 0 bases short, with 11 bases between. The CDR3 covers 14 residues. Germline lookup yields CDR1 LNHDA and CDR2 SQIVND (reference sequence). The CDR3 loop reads CASSDTGTNYGYTF. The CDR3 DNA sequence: TGTGCCAGTAGCGATACAGGCACTAACTATGGCTACACCTTC.

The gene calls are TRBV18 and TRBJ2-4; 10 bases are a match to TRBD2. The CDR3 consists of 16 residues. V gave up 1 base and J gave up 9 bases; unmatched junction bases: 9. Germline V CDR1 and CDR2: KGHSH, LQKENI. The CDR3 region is CASSPQNSGGWSIQYF. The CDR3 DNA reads TGTGCCAGCTCACCACAGAATAGCGGGGGGTGGAGCATTCAGTACTTC.

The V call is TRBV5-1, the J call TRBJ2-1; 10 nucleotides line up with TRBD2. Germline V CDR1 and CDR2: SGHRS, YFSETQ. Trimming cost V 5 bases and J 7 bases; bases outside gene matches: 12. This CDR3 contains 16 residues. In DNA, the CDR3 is TGCGCCAGCAGACCTTTCCTAGCGGGGGCGGGGAATGAGCAGTTCTTC. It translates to CASRPFLAGAGNEQFF.

CDR3 in amino acids: CASSKGRPLGNQPQHF. CDR3 DNA: TGTGCCAGCAGCAAGGGTAGGCCTCTAGGCAATCAGCCCCAGCATTTT. This chain joins TRBV21-1 and TRBJ1-5. TRBV21-1 is a pseudogene locus. There are 16 residues in the CDR3.

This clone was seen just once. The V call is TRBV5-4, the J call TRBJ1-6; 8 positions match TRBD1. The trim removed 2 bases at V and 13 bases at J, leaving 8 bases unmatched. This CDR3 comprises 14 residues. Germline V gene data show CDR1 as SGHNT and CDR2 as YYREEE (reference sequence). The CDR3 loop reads CASSLQGGYKPLHF. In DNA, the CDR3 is TGTGCCAGCAGCTTACAGGGGGGGTATAAGCCCCTCCACTTT.

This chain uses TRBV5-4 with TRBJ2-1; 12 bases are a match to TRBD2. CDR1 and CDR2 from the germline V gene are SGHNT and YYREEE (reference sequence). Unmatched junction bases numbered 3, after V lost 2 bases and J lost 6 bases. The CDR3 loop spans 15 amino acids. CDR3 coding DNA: TGTGCCAGCAGCTTCTCTAGCGGGGGGGGCAATGAGCAGTTCTTC. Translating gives CASSFSSGGGNEQFF.

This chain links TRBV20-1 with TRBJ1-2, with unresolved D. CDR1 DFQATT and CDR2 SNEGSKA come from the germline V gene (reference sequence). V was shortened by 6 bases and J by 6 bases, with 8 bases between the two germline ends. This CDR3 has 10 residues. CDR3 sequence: CSARKDGYTF. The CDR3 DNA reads TGCAGTGCCAGGAAGGATGGCTACACCTTC.

The CDR3 sequence is CASLEGAGYEQYF. In DNA, the CDR3 is TGTGCCAGCCTGGAGGGTGCAGGCTACGAGCAGTACTTC. This rearrangement joins TRBV2 to TRBJ2-7, with a tentative D call TRBD2 (6 bases). Germline V gene sequence: CDR1 SNHLY, CDR2 FYNNEI. Between the trimmed V and J ends, which lost 8 bases and 3 bases, there was a span of 14 bases. This CDR3 is built from 13 residues. The entire variable domain, with the rest obtained from reference TRBV2 and TRBJ2-7, is as follows: EPEVTQTPSHQVTQMGQEVILRCVPISNHLYFYWYRQILGQKVEFLVSFYNNEISEKSEIFDDQFSVERPDGSNFTLKIRSTKLEDSAMYFCASLEGAGYEQYFGPGTRLTVT.

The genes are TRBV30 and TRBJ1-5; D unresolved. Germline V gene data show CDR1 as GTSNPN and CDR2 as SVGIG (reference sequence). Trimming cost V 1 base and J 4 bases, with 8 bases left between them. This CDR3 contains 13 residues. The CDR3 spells CAWSGGPNQPQHF. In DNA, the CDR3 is TGTGCCTGGAGTGGAGGGCCGAATCAGCCCCAGCATTTT.

CDR3 region: CSILRPEPNSYNSPLHF. CDR3 nucleotide sequence: TGCAGCATATTGAGGCCAGAACCAAACTCCTATAATTCACCCCTCCACTTT. This chain joins TRBV29-1 and TRBJ1-6; no firm D call. There are 17 residues in the CDR3. Germline assignment: CDR1 SQVTM and CDR2 ANQGSEA. Trimming took 8 bases from V and 0 from J, leaving 20 bases between them. Filled out from reference TRBV29-1 and TRBJ1-6, the complete variable domain reads SAVISQKPSRDICQRGTSLTIQCQVDSQVTMMFWYRQQPGQSLTLIATANQGSEATYESGFVIDKFPISRPNLTFSTLTVSNMSPEDSSIYLCSILRPEPNSYNSPLHFGNGTRLTVT.

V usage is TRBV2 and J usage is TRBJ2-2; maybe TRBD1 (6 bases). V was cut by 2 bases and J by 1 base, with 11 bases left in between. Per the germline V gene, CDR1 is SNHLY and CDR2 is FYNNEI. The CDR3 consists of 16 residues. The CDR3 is CASSESPGVNTGELFF. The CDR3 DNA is TGTGCCAGCAGTGAATCCCCAGGGGTGAACACCGGGGAGCTGTTTTTT.

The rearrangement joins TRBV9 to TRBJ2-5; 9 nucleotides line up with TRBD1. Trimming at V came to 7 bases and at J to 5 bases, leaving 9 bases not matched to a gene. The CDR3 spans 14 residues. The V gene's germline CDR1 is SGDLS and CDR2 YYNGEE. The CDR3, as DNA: TGTGCCAGCGGGAGCGGGACAGGGCGGGAGACCCAGTACTTC. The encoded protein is CASGSGTGRETQYF.

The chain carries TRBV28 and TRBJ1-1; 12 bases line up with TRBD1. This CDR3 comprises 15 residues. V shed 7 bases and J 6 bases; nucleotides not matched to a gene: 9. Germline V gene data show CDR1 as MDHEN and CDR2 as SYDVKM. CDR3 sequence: CASNPGQGAGAEAFF. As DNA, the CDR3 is TGTGCCAGCAATCCGGGACAGGGGGCAGGGGCTGAAGCTTTCTTT.

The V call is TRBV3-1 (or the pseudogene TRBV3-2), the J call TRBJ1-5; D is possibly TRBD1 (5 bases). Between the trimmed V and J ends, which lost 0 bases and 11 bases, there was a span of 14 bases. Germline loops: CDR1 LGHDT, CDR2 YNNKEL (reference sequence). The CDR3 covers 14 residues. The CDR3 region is CASSQDQGLGAQHF. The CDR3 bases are TGTGCCAGCAGCCAAGATCAGGGACTCGGAGCCCAGCATTTT.

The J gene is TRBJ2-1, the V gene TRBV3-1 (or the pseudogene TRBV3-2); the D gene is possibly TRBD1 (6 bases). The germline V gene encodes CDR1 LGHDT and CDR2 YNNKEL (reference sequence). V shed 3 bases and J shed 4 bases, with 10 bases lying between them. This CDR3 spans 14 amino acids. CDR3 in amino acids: CASSQAGQYNEQFF. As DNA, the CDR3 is TGTGCCAGCAGCCAGGCCGGACAGTACAATGAGCAGTTCTTC.

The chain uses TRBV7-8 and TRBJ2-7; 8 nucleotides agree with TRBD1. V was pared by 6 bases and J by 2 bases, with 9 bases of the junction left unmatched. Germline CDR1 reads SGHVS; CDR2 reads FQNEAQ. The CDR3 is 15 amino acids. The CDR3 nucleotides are TGTGCCAGCAGATCTCAGAGACAGGGGCCCTACGAGCAGTACTTC. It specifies CASRSQRQGPYEQYF.